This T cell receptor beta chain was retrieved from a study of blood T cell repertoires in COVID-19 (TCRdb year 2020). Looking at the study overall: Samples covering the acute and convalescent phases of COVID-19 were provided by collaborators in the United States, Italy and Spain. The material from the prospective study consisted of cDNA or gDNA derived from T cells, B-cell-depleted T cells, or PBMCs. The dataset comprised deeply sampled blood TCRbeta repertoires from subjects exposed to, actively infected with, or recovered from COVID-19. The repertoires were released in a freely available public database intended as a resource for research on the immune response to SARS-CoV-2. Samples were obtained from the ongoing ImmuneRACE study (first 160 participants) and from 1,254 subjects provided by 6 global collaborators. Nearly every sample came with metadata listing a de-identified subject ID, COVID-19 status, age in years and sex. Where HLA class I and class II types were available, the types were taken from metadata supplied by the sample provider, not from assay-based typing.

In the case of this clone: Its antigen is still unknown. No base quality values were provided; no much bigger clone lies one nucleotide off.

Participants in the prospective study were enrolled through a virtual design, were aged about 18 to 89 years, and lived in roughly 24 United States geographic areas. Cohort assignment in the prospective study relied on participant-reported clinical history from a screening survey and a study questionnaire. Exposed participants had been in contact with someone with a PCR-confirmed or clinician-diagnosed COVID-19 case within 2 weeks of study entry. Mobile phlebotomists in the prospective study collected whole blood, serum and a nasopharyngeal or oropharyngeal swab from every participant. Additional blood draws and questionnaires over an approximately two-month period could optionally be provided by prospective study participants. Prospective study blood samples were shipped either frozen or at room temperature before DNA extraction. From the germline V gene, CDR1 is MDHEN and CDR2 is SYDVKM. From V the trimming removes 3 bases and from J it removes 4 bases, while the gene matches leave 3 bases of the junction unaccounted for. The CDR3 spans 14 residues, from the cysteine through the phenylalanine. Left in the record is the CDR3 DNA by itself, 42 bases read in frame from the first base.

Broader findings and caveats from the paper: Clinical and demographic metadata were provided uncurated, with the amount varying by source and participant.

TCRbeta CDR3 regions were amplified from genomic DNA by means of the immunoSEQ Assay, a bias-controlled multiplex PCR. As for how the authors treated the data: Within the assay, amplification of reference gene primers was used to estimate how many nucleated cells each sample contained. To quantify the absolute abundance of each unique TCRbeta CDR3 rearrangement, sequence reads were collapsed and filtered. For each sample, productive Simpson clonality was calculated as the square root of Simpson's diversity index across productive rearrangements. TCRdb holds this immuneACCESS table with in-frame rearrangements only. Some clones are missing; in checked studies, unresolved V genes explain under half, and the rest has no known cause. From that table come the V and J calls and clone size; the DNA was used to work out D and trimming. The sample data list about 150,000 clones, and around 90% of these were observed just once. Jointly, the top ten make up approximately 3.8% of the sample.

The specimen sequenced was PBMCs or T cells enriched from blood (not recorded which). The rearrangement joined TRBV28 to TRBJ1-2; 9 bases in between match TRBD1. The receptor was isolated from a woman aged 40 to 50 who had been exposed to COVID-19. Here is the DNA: TGTGCCAGCAGTTTGGGGACAGGGACCTATGGCTACACCTTC. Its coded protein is CASSLGTGTYGYTF.